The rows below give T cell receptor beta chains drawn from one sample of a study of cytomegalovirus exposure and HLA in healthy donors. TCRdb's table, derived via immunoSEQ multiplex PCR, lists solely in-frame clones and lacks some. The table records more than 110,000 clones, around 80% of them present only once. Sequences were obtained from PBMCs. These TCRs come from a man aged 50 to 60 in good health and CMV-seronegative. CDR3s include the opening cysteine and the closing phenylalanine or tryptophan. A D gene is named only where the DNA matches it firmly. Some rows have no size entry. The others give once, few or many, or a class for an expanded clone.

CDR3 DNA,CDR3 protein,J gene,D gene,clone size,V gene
TGTGCCAGTAGGACCGATCGGACTGATGGGAATCAGCCCCAGCATTTT,CASRTDRTDGNQPQHF,TRBJ1-5,NA,NA,TRBV19
TGTGCCAGCAGCTTCTCTGGGGCGAGCGAGCAGTTCTTC,CASSFSGASEQFF,TRBJ2-1,NA,NA,TRBV5-6
TGTGCCAGCAGCGTACCGGAGACAGGGGAATCCTCTGGGGCCAACGTCCTGACTTTC,CASSVPETGESSGANVLTF,TRBJ2-6,TRBD1,NA,TRBV7-3
TGTGCCAGCAGTTTAGCAGGGGGAGCTGAGACCCAGTACTTC,CASSLAGGAETQYF,TRBJ2-5,TRBD1,once,TRBV28
TGCGCCAGCAGGGGCCAGGGGCAAAACACTGAAGCTTTCTTT,CASRGQGQNTEAFF,TRBJ1-1,NA,NA,TRBV10-2
TGTGCCAGCAGTTACTCGTCGGATACGCAGTATTTT,CASSYSSDTQYF,TRBJ2-3,NA,NA,TRBV6-6
TGCAGCGTCCCGGGACAGGGGGGAGATACGCAGTATTTT,CSVPGQGGDTQYF,TRBJ2-3,TRBD1,NA,TRBV29-1
TGTGCCAGCAGCCAGGGACTAGCGGGATACTATGAGCAGTTCTTC,CASSQGLAGYYEQFF,TRBJ2-1,TRBD2,NA,TRBV4-2
TGTGCCAGCAGTCTGTCGGGAAGAGACTATGGCTACACCTTC,CASSLSGRDYGYTF,TRBJ1-2,NA,NA,TRBV28
TGCGCCAGCAGCCCCAGCGTGGTAGCGCCAGACAATGAGCAGTTCTTC,CASSPSVVAPDNEQFF,TRBJ2-1,NA,NA,TRBV4-1
TGTGCCAGTAGTCCCCGACTAGCGGCGGACTATGGAGATCTCTACGAGCAGTACTTC,CASSPRLAADYGDLYEQYF,TRBJ2-7,TRBD2,NA,TRBV19
TGTGCCATCACCGGAGGGCAGGCAGATACGCAGTATTTT,CAITGGQADTQYF,TRBJ2-3,NA,NA,TRBV10-3
TGTGCCAGCACCTTAAAGGCCAGGGGATTCGGTGAGCAGTTCTTC,CASTLKARGFGEQFF,TRBJ2-1,NA,NA,TRBV27
TGTGCCAGCTCCTTGGACAGCTTGAACACTGAAGCTTTCTTT,CASSLDSLNTEAFF,TRBJ1-1,NA,few,TRBV18
TGCGCCAGCAGCGGAACTACTAGCGGGGTGGGGTACACAGATACGCAGTATTTT,CASSGTTSGVGYTDTQYF,TRBJ2-3,TRBD2,NA,TRBV4-1
TGTGCCAGCAGCGTCGACCCAGGGCCCCAGCCCCAGCATTTT,CASSVDPGPQPQHF,TRBJ1-5,NA,NA,TRBV9
TGTGCCACCAGCACCGACAGGAATAGCTATGGCTACACCTTC,CATSTDRNSYGYTF,TRBJ1-2,NA,NA,TRBV15
TGTGCCAGCAGTTCATCCCTAGCGGGTAACTACAATGAGCAGTTCTTC,CASSSSLAGNYNEQFF,TRBJ2-1,TRBD2,NA,TRBV27
TGCGCCAGCAGCGTCCCGCAGGGGAACACTAATGAAAAACTGTTTTTT,CASSVPQGNTNEKLFF,TRBJ1-4,NA,few,TRBV5-1
TGTGCCAGCAGCTTGCCCTCGGACAGGGGGCTCTATGGCTACACCTTC,CASSLPSDRGLYGYTF,TRBJ1-2,TRBD1,NA,TRBV5-6
TGCGCCAGCAGCTCCTATTCGCCGAGAGATAGTTTAACCTACGAGCAGTACTTC,CASSSYSPRDSLTYEQYF,TRBJ2-7,NA,NA,TRBV5-1
TGTGCCAGCAGCCCTAGCGGGAGGGGGGAGCAGTACTTC,CASSPSGRGEQYF,TRBJ2-7,TRBD2,NA,TRBV6-1
TGTGCCAGCACCCCAGGGTGGATCAGTGATGGCTACACCTTC,CASTPGWISDGYTF,TRBJ1-2,NA,NA,TRBV6-4
TGTGCCAGCAGCTTGGCCGAGGGGGGGTGGACTGAAGCTTTCTTT,CASSLAEGGWTEAFF,TRBJ1-1,NA,NA,TRBV5-4
TGTGCCAGCAGTTACTCAAGAGGGTATAGCAATCAGCCCCAGCATTTT,CASSYSRGYSNQPQHF,TRBJ1-5,NA,NA,TRBV6-6
TGTGCCAGTAGTAAGGCACTAGCGGGGGGGATCTACGAGCAGTACTTC,CASSKALAGGIYEQYF,TRBJ2-7,TRBD2,NA,TRBV19
TGTGCCAGCAGCTTTGACAGGGGGGTTGCAGGTGAGCAGTTCTTC,CASSFDRGVAGEQFF,TRBJ2-1,TRBD1,NA,TRBV5-6
TGTGCCAGCAGCCACGGAACAGGGAATAGCAATCAGCCCCAGCATTTT,CASSHGTGNSNQPQHF,TRBJ1-5,NA,few,TRBV6-6
TGCAGCGTTGTTCAGGGGGGTCGCGAGCAGTACTTC,CSVVQGGREQYF,TRBJ2-7,NA,NA,TRBV29-1
TGTGCCAGCAGCTCCGGGACAGACAATTCACCCCTCCACTTT,CASSSGTDNSPLHF,TRBJ1-6,TRBD1,few,TRBV7-9
TGTGCCAGCTCACCACAGGACTCTTCCAATGAGCAGTTCTTC,CASSPQDSSNEQFF,TRBJ2-1,NA,NA,TRBV18
TGTGCCAGCAGCAACCGACAGGGGTCCTACGAGCAGTACTTC,CASSNRQGSYEQYF,TRBJ2-7,TRBD1,once,TRBV28
TGTGCCAGCAGTTTATCCATGGCGAACACTGAAGCTTTCTTT,CASSLSMANTEAFF,TRBJ1-1,NA,NA,TRBV28
TGTGCCACCAGCAGAGATAGTGGCGGGAGGATGAACGAGCAGTACTTC,CATSRDSGGRMNEQYF,TRBJ2-7,TRBD2,NA,TRBV15
TGTGCCAGTAGTATACCCAACAGGATAGCTTTCTTT,CASSIPNRIAFF,TRBJ1-1,NA,NA,TRBV19
TGTGCCAGCAGCACGTCCCGGGACAGGGGGCTATACAATCAGCCCCAGCATTTT,CASSTSRDRGLYNQPQHF,TRBJ1-5,TRBD1,NA,TRBV5-6
TGTGCCAGCAGTGAGCCGGTTACAGGCACCGGGGAGCTGTTTTTT,CASSEPVTGTGELFF,TRBJ2-2,NA,NA,TRBV6-1
TGTGCCAGCAGCTGGGGACTAGCGGGGGCGGGGGAGCTGTTTTTT,CASSWGLAGAGELFF,TRBJ2-2,TRBD2,NA,TRBV11-3
TGTGCCAGCTCACCCTGGCGGGGAAACACCATATATTTT,CASSPWRGNTIYF,TRBJ1-3,NA,NA,TRBV18
TGTGCCAGTAGTATTAACCCATCGCGCGGGATCATATCCAAAAACATTCAGTACTTC,CASSINPSRGIISKNIQYF,TRBJ2-4,NA,NA,TRBV19
TGTGCCAGTAGTATCAGCGGGAGGCAAGACGAGCAGTACTTC,CASSISGRQDEQYF,TRBJ2-7,TRBD2,NA,TRBV19
TGTGCCAGCACTCTTGGGGGCCCTAGCAATCAGCCCCAGCATTTT,CASTLGGPSNQPQHF,TRBJ1-5,NA,NA,TRBV28
TGTGCCAGCAGTGCCTCGACCGGAGCGGGGAGGGGGACCCAGTACTTC,CASSASTGAGRGTQYF,TRBJ2-5,TRBD2,few,TRBV6-1
TGTGCCAGCAGGTCGGCCTCGGGACAGGGGTTTCAAGCTTTCTTT,CASRSASGQGFQAFF,TRBJ1-1,TRBD1,NA,TRBV6-5
TGTGCCAGCAGTCTCACAGGGGGAACTAGAGAGCAGTACTTC,CASSLTGGTREQYF,TRBJ2-7,TRBD1,NA,TRBV6-5
TGTGCCAGCAGTTTCTCCGACAGGGGGTACGAGCAGTACTTC,CASSFSDRGYEQYF,TRBJ2-7,TRBD1,few,TRBV28
TGTGCCAGCAGCTTTCAGGGGGGCACTAATGAAAAACTGTTTTTT,CASSFQGGTNEKLFF,TRBJ1-4,TRBD1,NA,TRBV7-2
TGTGCCAGCAGCTTAGCAATCCCTAGCGGGGGAGCCGGGGAGCTGTTTTTT,CASSLAIPSGGAGELFF,TRBJ2-2,TRBD2,once,TRBV7-8
TGCGCCAGCAGCCAAGAGTCAGGGGGACAGCCCCAGCATTTT,CASSQESGGQPQHF,TRBJ1-5,TRBD1,NA,TRBV4-1
TGTGCCAGCAGTGAATTGGGCAGGGGTGGCACAGATACGCAGTATTTT,CASSELGRGGTDTQYF,TRBJ2-3,NA,NA,TRBV6-1